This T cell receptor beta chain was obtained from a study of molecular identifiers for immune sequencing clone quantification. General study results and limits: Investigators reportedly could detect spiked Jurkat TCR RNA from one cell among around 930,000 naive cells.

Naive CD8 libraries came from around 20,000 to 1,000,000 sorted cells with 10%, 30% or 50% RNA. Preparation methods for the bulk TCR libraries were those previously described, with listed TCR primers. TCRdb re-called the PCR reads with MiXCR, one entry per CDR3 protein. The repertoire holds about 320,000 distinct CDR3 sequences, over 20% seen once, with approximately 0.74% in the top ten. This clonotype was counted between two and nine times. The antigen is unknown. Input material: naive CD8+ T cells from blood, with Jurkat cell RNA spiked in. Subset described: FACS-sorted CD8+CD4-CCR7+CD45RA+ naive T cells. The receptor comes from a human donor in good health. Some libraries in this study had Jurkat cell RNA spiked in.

The CDR3 DNA follows: TGTGCCAGCAGCCACCTGGGACAGCGGCCCTACGAGCAGTACTTC. Amino acids: CASSHLGQRPYEQYF. The rearrangement uses TRBV5-4 and TRBJ2-7; 7 nucleotides match TRBD1. CDR1 and CDR2 from the germline V gene are SGHNT and YYREEE (reference sequence). The CDR3 is 15 residues long. V shed 4 bases, J shed 2 bases, and the junction held 9 bases outside the gene matches. Drawing the rest from reference TRBV5-4 and TRBJ2-7, the complete variable domain is ETGVTQSPTHLIKTRGQQVTLRCSSQSGHNTVSWYQQALGQGPQFIFQYYREEENGRGNFPPRFSGLQFPNYSSELNVNALELDDSALYLCASSHLGQRPYEQYFGPGTRLTVT.